This T cell receptor (beta chain) was found in a study of blood T cell repertoires in COVID-19. Sequenced by immunoSEQ multiplex PCR; TCRdb stores in-frame clones only, minus some. The data show 150,000 to 200,000 clones, around 89% seen once. The V and J ends lost 3 bases and 4 bases respectively, with 9 bases between them. The CDR3 contains 13 residues. From germline, CDR1 is KGHDR and CDR2 SFDVKD. The sequence came from a man between 18 and 35 years old who had recovered from COVID-19. Sequences were obtained from peripheral blood. The V and J genes are TRBV24-1 and TRBJ2-7; D is possibly TRBD1 (5 bases). CDR3 in DNA: TGTGCCACCAGTGATGGACAAAATTACGAGCAGTACTTC. Its protein is CATSDGQNYEQYF.